The present entry profiles one T cell receptor (beta chain) with its context. Its antigen remains unidentified. Base qualities are not at hand, and no much larger clone is one base apart. Its CDR3 holds 15 amino acids, cysteine through phenylalanine. Only the CDR3 portion is preserved as DNA: 45 bases, with reading frame beginning at the first base. From the germline V gene, CDR1 is KGHSH and CDR2 is LQKENI. For this chain, trimming is 3 bases at the V end and 9 bases at the J end, and the number of junction bases without a gene match is 10. This sample is part of a study of shared clonotypes between healthy human individuals (dated by TCRdb to between 2020 and 2021). For the study in its entirety: Three men and two women, aged 18 to 49 years, made up the cohort. To estimate repertoire size and how much clonotypes are shared between individuals, the study performed deep sequencing of blood TCR repertoires from 4 to 6 healthy adults. Between about 0.85 and 10 billion PBMCs per donor were obtained by leukapheresis. Libraries were prepared and TCR repertoires were sequenced by different laboratories using diverse techniques, in order to increase sequencing depth and limit assay-specific biases. For each donor, three plates each were used for CD4 naive and CD4 memory, two plates were used for CD8 naive, and one plate was used for CD8 memory. On the study overall, not on this receptor specifically: Incomplete sequencing was indicated by rarefaction of sorted-subset datasets, despite the large sequencing depth. Larger estimated clonotype richness was generally found for naive subsets than for memory subsets. When four donors were compared, the shared fraction of clonotypes was approximately 5% for naive CD4, more than 3% for naive CD8, more than 2% for memory CD4, and 0.35% to 0.5% for memory CD8. Because the study included only a small number of donors, the genetic and exposure-history diversity represented was limited. Clonotypes shared by all four sorted-subset donors showed higher generation probabilities than non-shared clonotypes. Pairwise subsampling indicated that sequencing depth was expected to affect the degree of clonotype sharing among donors. Sampling was restricted to blood, and TCR repertoires in tissues likely differ from the TCR repertoires found in blood.

TCR CDR3 regions were amplified from genomic DNA by multiplex PCR using the deep immunoSEQ assay. Extracted genomic DNA from each cell subset was spread evenly across all wells of several immunoSEQ 96-well plates, with each plate serving as a replicate. For sorted subsets, each replicate PCR was loaded with 200 to 250 ng genomic DNA, equivalent to some 27,000 T cell genomes. Purified libraries were measured with a Qubit 3.0 fluorometer, size-checked on a Bioanalyzer 2100, and measured again with the KAPA Library Quantification kit. Every immunoSEQ 96-well plate was sequenced on a separate single-read 150-cycle Illumina NextSeq 550 flow cell. As for the authors' bioinformatics: The immunoSEQ output contained only junctional sequences without quality scores, so filtering could not match that applied to full-length reads. Sequences were annotated with PyIR, a Python wrapper for IgBLAST v1.9, and V/J genes and CDR3 were assigned using IMGT germline references. Reads were filtered out if the reads had weak V/J assignments (E-value above 1e-6), no CDR3, stop codons, out-of-frame junctions, or ambiguous translated residues. V3J clonotypes were defined by identical inferred V gene, J gene, and CDR3 amino acid sequence. Percentage overlap between repertoires was calculated by dividing the number of shared unique clonotypes by the size of the smaller repertoire. RTK rarefaction, the Chao1 estimator, and Recon v2.1 estimates of unobserved clonotypes were used to assess repertoire richness. Generation probabilities were computed with OLGA for all TCRbeta clonotypes obtained by the gDNA method from a handful of donors. TCRdb carries this immuneACCESS record with in-frame sequences only. Its versions omit some clonotypes, under half of them owing to an unresolved V gene in the studies checked, with the rest unexplained. The DNA was the basis for D and trimming; V, J and clone size are from that table. This sample comprises about 2 million clones, approximately 94% of them detected only once. Clones ranked in the top ten supply approximately 1.2% of the sample.

CD8 naive samples consisted of CD45RO-negative cells that were positively selected for CCR7, yielding a CD45RA+CCR7+ population without TemRA cells. The donors were healthy, HIV-negative adults with no recently reported acute infections or vaccinations. All donors were Caucasian adults living in Nashville, Tennessee, USA. Blood was obtained by leukapheresis, after which PBMCs were separated by Ficoll-Histopaque density gradient centrifugation and cryopreserved in liquid nitrogen vapor phase. Purity and quantity of every magnetically sorted T cell population were checked by analytical flow cytometry. Genomic DNA was isolated from every sorted fraction and measured by UV absorbance on a Nanodrop 2000c.

The sample comprised naive CD8+ T cells sorted from blood. Per the publication, the cell subset or site label means: CD45RA+CCR7+. This receptor was identified in a young man in good health. The rearrangement joined TRBV18 to TRBJ2-1; 8 bases in the middle match TRBD2. DNA sequence: TGTGCCAGCTCACCGCCAAGCGGGAGTGGGGTTGAGCAGTTCTTC. The encoded protein is CASSPPSGSGVEQFF.